This is a list of T cell receptor beta chains from one sample in a study of cytomegalovirus exposure and HLA in healthy donors. Assay used: immunoSEQ multiplex PCR; TCRdb lists only in-frame clones, some missing. The sample has 100,000 to 150,000 clones; 66% are singletons. Sequenced input: PBMCs. The receptor source for this set is a man aged 18 to 30 in good health and CMV-seronegative. Both conserved end residues are part of each CDR3. The D gene is left open where the match is weak. Some rows mark clone size as missing; the rest say once, few, many or name a class of expanded clone.

d_call,j_call,clone_size,v_call,cdr3_nt,cdr3_aa
-,TRBJ1-4,few,TRBV7-9,TGTGCCAGCAGCTTCCAGTCTAATGAAAAACTGTTTTTT,CASSFQSNEKLFF
-,TRBJ1-1,-,TRBV28,TGTGCCAGCAGGGGACAAACGTCTTCTTTCTTT,CASRGQTSSFF
-,TRBJ1-3,once,TRBV5-1,TGCGCCAGGGAGCCAAGGGGCAGCCACTCTGGAAACACCATATATTTT,CAREPRGSHSGNTIYF
-,TRBJ1-1,-,TRBV15,TGTGCCACCAGCAGAGGGACGCTCCTTCGAGGGACTGAAGCTTTCTTT,CATSRGTLLRGTEAFF
-,TRBJ1-6,-,TRBV7-6,TGTGCCAGCAGCTTATCCAGGGTTACTTCACCCCTCCACTTT,CASSLSRVTSPLHF
TRBD1,TRBJ1-3,few,TRBV2,TGTGCCAGCATGGACAGGAGAAACACCATATATTTT,CASMDRRNTIYF
-,TRBJ1-5,-,TRBV15,TGTGCCACCAGCAGAGAGGGGGCGGGGGCCCCTAATAGCAATCAGCCCCAGCATTTT,CATSREGAGAPNSNQPQHF
-,TRBJ2-1,-,TRBV9,TGTGCCAGCAGCGGCAGAAGCTCCTACAATGAGCAGTTCTTC,CASSGRSSYNEQFF
-,TRBJ2-1,once,TRBV19,TGTGCCAGCACCCCCGGGAGATACAATGAGCAGTTCTTC,CASTPGRYNEQFF
TRBD2,TRBJ2-2,-,TRBV2,TGTGCCAGCTACGGGGGGATTAACACCGGGGAGCTGTTTTTT,CASYGGINTGELFF